Listed below are T cell receptor beta chains from one sample, sequenced in a study of T cell repertoires in cytomegalovirus infection. These receptors have no identified antigens. TCRdb fed the reads into MiXCR, producing one record per CDR3 protein. There are about 830,000 distinct CDR3 sequences in the sample; less than 35% occur only once, and roughly an eighth lies in the top ten. Sequencing was performed on cultured CD8+ T cells from PBMCs, taken from culture after CMV antigen stimulation. These receptors came from a human donor in good health (CMV status not recorded). Some clones in this sample may be carry-over from other donors' samples. The CDR3 runs from the conserved cysteine through the conserved F or W. A D gene is named only where the DNA matches it firmly. The size entry is marked missing in some rows and otherwise reads once, few, many or a size class.

>TRBJ2-3|.|TRBV7-8|many
TGTGCCAGCAGCTTACAAGGTTACACAGATACGCAGTATTTT
CASSLQGYTDTQYF
>TRBJ2-1|TRBD1|TRBV7-9|many
TGTGCCAGCAGCCCAGGGGGACAGGGCTTATGGAGATCCTACAATGAGCAGTTCTTC
CASSPGGQGLWRSYNEQFF
>TRBJ2-1|TRBD1|TRBV5-1|.
TGCGCCACCCGTCCCGGGACAGGGTTCGACAATGAGCAGTTCTTC
CATRPGTGFDNEQFF
>TRBJ2-1|.|TRBV6-5|.
TGTGCCAGCAGTTACAGGGTGAGCTCCTACAATGAGCAGTTCTTC
CASSYRVSSYNEQFF
>TRBJ1-1|.|TRBV7-9|few
TGTGCCAGCAGCTTATTCTCACAGACCCGGACTCTTCGGGATGAAGCTTTCTTT
CASSLFSQTRTLRDEAFF
>TRBJ2-3|TRBD2|TRBV25-1|.
TGTGCCAGCAGTGATTCTCCGTACATAGCGGGAAGCACAGATACGCAGTATTTT
CASSDSPYIAGSTDTQYF
>TRBJ2-5|TRBD1|TRBV7-8|many
TGTGCCAGCAGCACGGACAGGGGGCCCCAAGAGACCCAGTACTTC
CASSTDRGPQETQYF
>TRBJ2-7|.|TRBV6-6|.
TGTGCCAGCAGTTACTCCAGTAGGTTCTACGAGCAGTACTTC
CASSYSSRFYEQYF
>TRBJ2-2|.|TRBV18|once
TGTGCCAGCTCACCACCCAGCGGGTTGAACACCGGGGAGCTGTTTTTT
CASSPPSGLNTGELFF
>TRBJ1-1|.|TRBV4-1|.
TGCGCCAGCTCCCCCAGGCAGGTGAACACTGAAGCTTTCTTT
CASSPRQVNTEAFF
>TRBJ2-1|.|TRBV28|.
TGTGCCAGCAGCCCTTACAGGGAGGTCGATGAGCAGTTCTTC
CASSPYREVDEQFF
>TRBJ1-2|.|TRBV9|few
TGTGCCAGCAGCCCCGAGGAGGGGGTCTGGCGTGATGGCTACACCTTC
CASSPEEGVWRDGYTF
>TRBJ2-3|.|TRBV12-3/TRBV12-4|many
TGTGCCAGCACCTTCACACCGGATACGCAGTATTTT
CASTFTPDTQYF
>TRBJ1-4|.|TRBV6-8|few
TGTGCCAGCAGTTACTCCGATGCGGTTGAAAAACTGTTTTTT
CASSYSDAVEKLFF
>TRBJ1-1|.|TRBV6-5|.
TGTGCCAGCAGTTACTCGAAAGGGGCGGACACTGAAGCTTTCTTT
CASSYSKGADTEAFF
>TRBJ1-2|.|TRBV28|few
TGTGCCAGCAGTTTATTGGGCAACACCTATGGCTACACCTTC
CASSLLGNTYGYTF
>TRBJ2-7|TRBD1|TRBV7-6|.
TGTGCCAGCAGCTACCTAAAGGGGGCGGTCGAGCAGTACTTC
CASSYLKGAVEQYF
>TRBJ1-2|TRBD1|TRBV7-2|many
TGTGCCAGCAGCCCTCAGGGGGTTGGCTATGGCTACACCTTC
CASSPQGVGYGYTF
>TRBJ2-1|.|TRBV7-2|few
TGTGCCAGCGCCCTGGGGGGGGGCCGTAATGAGCAGTTCTTC
CASALGGGRNEQFF
>TRBJ1-4|TRBD1|TRBV2|.
TGTGCCAGCATAAGCACAGGGGGCGTAACTAATGAAAAACTGTTTTTT
CASISTGGVTNEKLFF
>TRBJ2-5|.|TRBV7-2|many
TGTGCCAGCACCCCTGGCGGTTGGGCGGGGGCCCAAGAGACCCAGTACTTC
CASTPGGWAGAQETQYF
>TRBJ1-5|.|TRBV3-1|.
TGTGCCAGCAGCCACAAGGGAGGGCGTCAGCCCCAGCATTTT
CASSHKGGRQPQHF